This TCR beta chain was documented in a study of spatial heterogeneity in lung cancer. From the 5' RACE reads, TCRdb called clonotypes with MiXCR, one entry per CDR3 protein. The data show tens of thousands of distinct CDR3 sequences, with over 9.5% seen just once and 35% to 50% held by the top ten. The time point here: sample taken at primary tumor resection. This clonotype was observed a few times. Sample: PBMCs, taken at surgery. The TCR comes from a male donor with early-stage non-small cell lung cancer.

The CDR3 here is CASSLVGTGSNTEAFF. As DNA, the CDR3 is TGTGCCAGCAGCTTAGTGGGGACAGGATCGAACACTGAAGCTTTCTTT. V gene TRBV7-2 combines with J gene TRBJ1-1; 8 bases are a match to TRBD1. Germline CDR1 is SGHTA and CDR2 is FQGNSA. V lost 1 base and J lost 1; bases outside the gene matches: 5. The CDR3 covers 16 residues.